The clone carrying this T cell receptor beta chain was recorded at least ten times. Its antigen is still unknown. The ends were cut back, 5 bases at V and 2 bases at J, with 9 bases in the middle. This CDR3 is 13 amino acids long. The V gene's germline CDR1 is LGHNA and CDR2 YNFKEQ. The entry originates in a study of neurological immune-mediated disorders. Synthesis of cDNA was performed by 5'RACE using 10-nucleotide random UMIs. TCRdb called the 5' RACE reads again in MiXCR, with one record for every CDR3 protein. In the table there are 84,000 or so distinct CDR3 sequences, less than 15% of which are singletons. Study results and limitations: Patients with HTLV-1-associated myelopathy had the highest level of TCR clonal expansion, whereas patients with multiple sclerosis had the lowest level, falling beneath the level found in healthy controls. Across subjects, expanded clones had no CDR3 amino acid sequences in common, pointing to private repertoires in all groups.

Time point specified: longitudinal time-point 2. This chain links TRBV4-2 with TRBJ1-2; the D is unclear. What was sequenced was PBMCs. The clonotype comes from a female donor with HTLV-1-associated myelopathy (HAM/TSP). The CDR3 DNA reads TGTGCCAGCAGCTCGAGGGCAAACTATGGCTACACCTTC. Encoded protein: CASSSRANYGYTF.